This TCR beta chain comes out of a study of T cell repertoires in cytomegalovirus infection. Across the study: Public TCR beta signature analysis indicated the presence of both CMV infection and matching HLA type. Notes on the study in general: HLA-C-restricted CMV clonotypes gave the most frequent clonotype in two of eight donors.

TCRdb called the reads again in MiXCR, with one record for every CDR3 protein. The top ten clones hold roughly a quarter of a sample with more than 500,000 distinct CDR3 sequences, 16% of them seen once. This clonotype was counted many times. Its target is not known. CDR1 is SGHVS, CDR2 FQNEAQ, per germline. The CDR3 is 16 residues long. V shed 4 bases, J shed 0 bases, and the junction held 5 bases outside the gene matches. J is TRBJ2-4 and V is TRBV7-8, with 8 nucleotides matching TRBD2. The receptor was derived from a human donor in good health (CMV status not recorded). Some clones in this sample may be carry-over from other donors' samples. The sample consisted of CD8+ T cells from PBMCs. The CDR3 DNA reads as TGTGCCAGCAGCTCTCGGAGCGGGGGAGCCAAAAACATTCAGTACTTC. This codes for CASSSRSGGAKNIQYF.